This TCR beta chain derives from a study of blood T cell repertoires in COVID-19 (TCRdb year 2020). Regarding the study in general: Samples covering the acute and convalescent phases of COVID-19 were provided by collaborators in the United States, Italy and Spain. The material from the prospective study consisted of cDNA or gDNA derived from T cells, B-cell-depleted T cells, or PBMCs. Where HLA class I and class II types were available, the types were taken from metadata supplied by the sample provider, not from assay-based typing. Subjects who had been exposed to COVID-19, were actively infected with it, or had recovered from it provided the deeply sampled blood TCRbeta repertoires that made up the dataset. The repertoires were made available in a free public database intended to serve as a resource for research on the immune response to SARS-CoV-2. The samples were drawn from the first 160 participants of the ongoing ImmuneRACE study and from 1,254 subjects provided by 6 global collaborators. Nearly every sample came with metadata listing a de-identified subject ID, COVID-19 status, age in years and sex. The paper's findings and limits, for the study overall: How much clinical and demographic metadata was included differed by source and by participant, and the metadata was provided uncurated.

The CDR1 and CDR2 encoded by the germline V gene are MDHEN and SYDVKM. The CDR3 measures 13 amino acids from cysteine to phenylalanine. Only the CDR3 DNA is retained, 39 bases long and in frame from the first base. Deletion took 7 bases off V and 8 bases off J, with a span of 14 bases between the germline ends. Note on this clone: Its antigen target is currently unknown. No base-level quality is on record; no much larger clone is a single base apart.

Collaborating institutions collected whole blood in K2EDTA tubes following their own protocols. Collaborator samples were shipped for TCRbeta analysis as frozen whole blood, isolated PBMCs, or DNA extracted from either sample type. The immunoSEQ Assay, a bias-controlled multiplex PCR, was used to amplify TCRbeta CDR3 regions from genomic DNA. Per the original workflow: Nucleated cell counts per sample were estimated from amplification of reference gene primers within the assay. To quantify the absolute abundance of each unique TCRbeta CDR3 rearrangement, sequence reads were collapsed and filtered. For each sample, productive Simpson clonality was calculated as the square root of Simpson's diversity index over productive rearrangements. TCRdb's version of the immuneACCESS table is confined to in-frame rearrangements and falls short of the full clone set. An unresolved V gene accounts for under half of the shortfall where checked; the remainder is of unknown origin. The D gene and trimming were derived from the DNA, and the V and J assignments and clone size from that table. The sample table holds 70,000 to 80,000 clones, of which more than 80% were seen once. The ten most abundant clones make up roughly 32% of the sample.

This chain joins TRBV28 to TRBJ1-4; TRBD1 is a possible D gene, resting on 5 matching bases. The origin of this receptor is a woman over 75 with active or convalescent COVID-19. Sequenced material: peripheral blood. The CDR3 here reads CASNGDAGEKLFF. The nucleotide sequence reads as follows: TGTGCCAGCAATGGGGATGCAGGGGAAAAACTGTTTTTT.